The clone carrying this TCR beta chain has just one count. Given a much more abundant clone one base away, this may be a read error. Breast cancer patients provided tissue from their axillary draining lymph nodes. TCRdb called the multiplex PCR reads again in MiXCR, with one record for every CDR3 protein. Of around 130,000 distinct CDR3 sequences detected, 21% appear once; the ten largest clones hold over 2%. This sample is part of a study of breast tumors, draining lymph nodes, adjacent tissues. The clonotype comes from a female donor with breast cancer. Some clones in this sample may be carry-over from other donors' samples. The sample consisted of axillary lymph node tissue.

CDR3 sequence reads: CASSLRDKILYEQYF. The CDR3 nucleotides read TGTGCCAGCAGTCTCCGGGACAAAATCCTCTACGAGCAGTACTTC. This chain uses TRBV28 with TRBJ2-7, with D tentatively TRBD1 (6 bases). V was trimmed by 5 bases and J by 3 bases, leaving 17 bases between them. The germline V gene has CDR1 MDHEN and CDR2 SYDVKM. The CDR3 sequence is 15 residues long.